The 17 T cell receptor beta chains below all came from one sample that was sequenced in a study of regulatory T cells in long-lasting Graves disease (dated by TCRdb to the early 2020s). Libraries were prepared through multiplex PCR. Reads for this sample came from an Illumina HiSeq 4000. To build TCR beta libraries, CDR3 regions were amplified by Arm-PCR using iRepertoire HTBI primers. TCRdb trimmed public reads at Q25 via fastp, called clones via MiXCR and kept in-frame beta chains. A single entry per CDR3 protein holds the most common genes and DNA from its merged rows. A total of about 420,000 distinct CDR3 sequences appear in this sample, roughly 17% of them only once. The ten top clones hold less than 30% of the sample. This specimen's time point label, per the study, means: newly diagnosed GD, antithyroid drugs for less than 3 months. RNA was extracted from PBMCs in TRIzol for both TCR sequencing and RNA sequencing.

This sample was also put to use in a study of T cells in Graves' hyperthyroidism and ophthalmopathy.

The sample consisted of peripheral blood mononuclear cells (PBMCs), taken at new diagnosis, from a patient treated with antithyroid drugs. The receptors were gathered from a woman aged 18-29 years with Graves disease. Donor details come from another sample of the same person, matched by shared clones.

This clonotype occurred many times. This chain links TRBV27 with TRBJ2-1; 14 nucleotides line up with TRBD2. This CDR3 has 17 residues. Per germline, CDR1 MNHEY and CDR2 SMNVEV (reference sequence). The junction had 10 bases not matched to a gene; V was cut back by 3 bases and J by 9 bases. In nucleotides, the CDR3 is TGTGCCAGCAGTTTCCCGGGACTAGCGGGAGCTGGCACTGAGCAGTTCTTC. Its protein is CASSFPGLAGAGTEQFF.

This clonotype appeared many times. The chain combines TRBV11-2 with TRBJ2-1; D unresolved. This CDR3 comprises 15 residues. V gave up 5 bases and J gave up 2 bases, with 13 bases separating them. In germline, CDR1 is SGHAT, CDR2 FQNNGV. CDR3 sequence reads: CASSQTGPTYNEQFF. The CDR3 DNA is TGTGCCAGCAGCCAAACTGGTCCTACCTACAATGAGCAGTTCTTC.

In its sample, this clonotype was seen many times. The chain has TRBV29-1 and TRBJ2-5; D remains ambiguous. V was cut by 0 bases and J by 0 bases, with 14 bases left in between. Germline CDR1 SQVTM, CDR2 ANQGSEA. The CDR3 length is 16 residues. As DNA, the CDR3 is TGCAGCGTTGAAGACCCTGACACACCCTACCAAGAGACCCAGTACTTC. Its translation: CSVEDPDTPYQETQYF.

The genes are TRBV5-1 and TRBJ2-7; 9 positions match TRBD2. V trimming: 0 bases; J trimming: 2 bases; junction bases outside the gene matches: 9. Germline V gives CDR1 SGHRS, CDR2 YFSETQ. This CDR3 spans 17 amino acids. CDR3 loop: CASSLDVSGSSTYEQYF. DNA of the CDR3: TGCGCCAGCAGCTTGGACGTTAGCGGGAGTTCCACCTACGAGCAGTACTTC.

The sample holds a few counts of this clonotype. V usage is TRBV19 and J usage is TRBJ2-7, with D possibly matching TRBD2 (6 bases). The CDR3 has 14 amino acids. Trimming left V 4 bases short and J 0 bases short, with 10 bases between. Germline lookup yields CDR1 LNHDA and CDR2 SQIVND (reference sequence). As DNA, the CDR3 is TGTGCCAGTAGTACTAGCGCCAGCTCCTACGAGCAGTACTTC. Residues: CASSTSASSYEQYF.

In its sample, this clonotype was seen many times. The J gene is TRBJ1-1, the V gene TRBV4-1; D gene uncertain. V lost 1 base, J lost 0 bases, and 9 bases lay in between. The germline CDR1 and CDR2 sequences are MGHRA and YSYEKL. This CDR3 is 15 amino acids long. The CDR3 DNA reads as TGCGCCAGCAGCCAAGCGTCGGGATTGAACACTGAAGCTTTCTTT. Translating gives CASSQASGLNTEAFF.

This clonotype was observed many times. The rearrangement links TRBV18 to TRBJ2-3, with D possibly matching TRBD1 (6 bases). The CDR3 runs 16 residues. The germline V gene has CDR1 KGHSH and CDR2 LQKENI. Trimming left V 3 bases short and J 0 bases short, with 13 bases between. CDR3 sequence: CASSPYGTTSTDTQYF. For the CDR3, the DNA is TGTGCCAGCTCACCGTACGGGACAACTAGCACAGATACGCAGTATTTT.

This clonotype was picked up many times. The DNA of the CDR3 is TGTGCCAGCAGTTCCCCCGGTGCTCCGTCGGGAGAGACCCAGTACTTC. Encoded protein: CASSSPGAPSGETQYF. The chain recombines TRBV28 with TRBJ2-5, with D uncertain. V shed 4 bases and J shed 4 bases, with 19 bases lying between them. The CDR3 loop spans 16 amino acids. Germline loops: CDR1 MDHEN, CDR2 SYDVKM.

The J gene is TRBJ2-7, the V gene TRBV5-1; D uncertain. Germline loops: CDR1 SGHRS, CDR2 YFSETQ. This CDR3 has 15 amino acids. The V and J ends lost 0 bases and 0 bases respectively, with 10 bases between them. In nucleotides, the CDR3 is TGCGCCAGCAGCTTGGCCCCTGACGTCTCCTACGAGCAGTACTTC. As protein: CASSLAPDVSYEQYF.

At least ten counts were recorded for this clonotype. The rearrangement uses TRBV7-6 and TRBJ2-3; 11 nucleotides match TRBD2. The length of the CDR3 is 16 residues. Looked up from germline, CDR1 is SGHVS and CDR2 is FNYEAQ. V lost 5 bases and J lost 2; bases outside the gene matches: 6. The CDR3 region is CASSKGLAGITDTQYF. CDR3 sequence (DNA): TGTGCCAGCAGCAAAGGACTAGCGGGTATCACAGATACGCAGTATTTT. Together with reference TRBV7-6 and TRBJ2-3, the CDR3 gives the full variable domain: GAGVSQSPRYKVTKRGQDVALRCDPISGHVSLYWYRQALGQGPEFLTYFNYEAQQDKSGLPNDRFSAERPEGSISTLTIQRTEQRDSAMYRCASSKGLAGITDTQYFGPGTRLTVL.

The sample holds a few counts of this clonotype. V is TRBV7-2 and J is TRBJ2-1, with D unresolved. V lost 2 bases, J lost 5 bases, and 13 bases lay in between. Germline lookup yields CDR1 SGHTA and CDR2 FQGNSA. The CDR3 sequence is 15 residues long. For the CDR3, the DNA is TGTGCCAGCAGCTTAACGCTCATGTCTCACAATGAGCAGTTCTTC. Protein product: CASSLTLMSHNEQFF.

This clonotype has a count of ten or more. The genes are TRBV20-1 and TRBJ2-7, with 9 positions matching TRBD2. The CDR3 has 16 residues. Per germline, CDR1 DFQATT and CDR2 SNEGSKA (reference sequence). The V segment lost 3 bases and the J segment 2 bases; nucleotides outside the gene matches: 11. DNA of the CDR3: TGCAGTGCTAGGGGCTTCTGGACTAGCGATCCCTACGAGCAGTACTTC. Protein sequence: CSARGFWTSDPYEQYF.

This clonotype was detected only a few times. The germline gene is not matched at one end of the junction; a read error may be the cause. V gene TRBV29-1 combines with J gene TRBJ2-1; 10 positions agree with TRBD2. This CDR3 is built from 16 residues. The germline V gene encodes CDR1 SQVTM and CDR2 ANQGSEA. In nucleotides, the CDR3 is TGCGGCGTTGATCAGGTAGCGGGAGGTATGTGGAATGAGCAGTTCTTC. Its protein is CGVDQVAGGMWNEQFF.

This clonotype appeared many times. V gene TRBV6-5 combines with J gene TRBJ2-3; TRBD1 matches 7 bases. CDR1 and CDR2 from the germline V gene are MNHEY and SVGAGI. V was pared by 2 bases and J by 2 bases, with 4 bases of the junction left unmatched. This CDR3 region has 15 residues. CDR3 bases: TGTGCCAGCAGTTACACAGGGGCGATCACAGATACGCAGTATTTT. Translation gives CASSYTGAITDTQYF.

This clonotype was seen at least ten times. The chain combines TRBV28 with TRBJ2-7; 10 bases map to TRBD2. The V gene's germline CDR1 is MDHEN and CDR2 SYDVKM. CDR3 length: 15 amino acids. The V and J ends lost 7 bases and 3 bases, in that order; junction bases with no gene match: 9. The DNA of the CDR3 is TGTGCCAGCACCGGTAGCGGGAGGATCGGCTACGAGCAGTACTTC. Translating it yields CASTGSGRIGYEQYF.

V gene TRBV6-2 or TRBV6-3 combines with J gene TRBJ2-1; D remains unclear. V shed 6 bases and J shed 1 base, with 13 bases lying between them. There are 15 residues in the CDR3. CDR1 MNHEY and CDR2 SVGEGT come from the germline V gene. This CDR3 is CASRRYGVSYNEQFF. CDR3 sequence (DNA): TGTGCCAGCAGGAGGTATGGGGTATCCTACAATGAGCAGTTCTTC.

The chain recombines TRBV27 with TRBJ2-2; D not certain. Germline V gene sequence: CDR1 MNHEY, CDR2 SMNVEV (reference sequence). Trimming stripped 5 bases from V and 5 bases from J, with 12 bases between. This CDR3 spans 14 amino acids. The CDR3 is CASSPLLGTGELFF. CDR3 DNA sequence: TGTGCCAGCAGTCCACTACTGGGGACCGGGGAGCTGTTTTTT.